The clone carrying this T cell receptor beta chain appeared a single time. The CDR3 is made up of 16 amino acids. Germline loops: CDR1 SQVTM, CDR2 ANQGSEA. V trimming: 3 bases; J trimming: 4 bases; junction bases outside the gene matches: 13. Per the study methods: Reference gene primer amplification gave nucleated cell count estimates. Some clones are missing from TCRdb's copy, which holds only in-frame ones; the method was immunoSEQ multiplex PCR. Clonal size and the V and J genes are those of that table, whereas D and trimming came from the DNA. The sample holds about 83,000 clones, more than 85% seen once. The data originate from a study of blood T cell repertoires in COVID-19. Study-wide context: Some COVID-19 samples were acute and others convalescent; all came from the United States, Italy and Spain. T cells, B-cell-depleted T cells, or PBMCs provided the cDNA or gDNA that served as material.

Sequencing used peripheral blood. This receptor was obtained from an older man with active or convalescent COVID-19. This chain joins TRBV29-1 and TRBJ1-1; 8 positions match TRBD1. This CDR3 reads CSVEGGQVEWSTEAFF. The CDR3 DNA follows: TGCAGCGTTGAGGGGGGACAGGTCGAGTGGAGCACTGAAGCTTTCTTT. The full variable domain, completed using reference TRBV29-1 and TRBJ1-1, is SAVISQKPSRDICQRGTSLTIQCQVDSQVTMMFWYRQQPGQSLTLIATANQGSEATYESGFVIDKFPISRPNLTFSTLTVSNMSPEDSSIYLCSVEGGQVEWSTEAFFGQGTRLTVV.